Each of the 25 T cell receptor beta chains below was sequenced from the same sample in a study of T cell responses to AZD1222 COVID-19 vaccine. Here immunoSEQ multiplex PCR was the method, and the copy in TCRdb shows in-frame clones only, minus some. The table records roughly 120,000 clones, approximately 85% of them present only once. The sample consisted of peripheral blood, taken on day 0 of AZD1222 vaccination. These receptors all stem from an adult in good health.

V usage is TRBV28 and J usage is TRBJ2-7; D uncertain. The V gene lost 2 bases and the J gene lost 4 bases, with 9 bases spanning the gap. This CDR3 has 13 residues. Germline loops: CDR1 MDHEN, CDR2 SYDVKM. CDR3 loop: CASSLPPGYEQYF. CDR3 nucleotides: TGTGCCAGCAGTTTACCCCCCGGGTACGAGCAGTACTTC.

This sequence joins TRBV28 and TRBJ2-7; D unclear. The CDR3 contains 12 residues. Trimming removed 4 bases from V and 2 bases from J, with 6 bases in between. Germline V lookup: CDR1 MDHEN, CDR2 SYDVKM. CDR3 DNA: TGTGCCAGCAGTTCGTGGACCTACGAGCAGTACTTC. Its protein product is CASSSWTYEQYF.

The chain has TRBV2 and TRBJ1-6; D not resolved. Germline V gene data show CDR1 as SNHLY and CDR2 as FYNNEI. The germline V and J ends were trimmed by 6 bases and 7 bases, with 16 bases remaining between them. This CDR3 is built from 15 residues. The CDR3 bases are TGTGCCAGCAGGGCGGCCTTCACGGCCAATTCACCCCTCCACTTT. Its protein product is CASRAAFTANSPLHF.

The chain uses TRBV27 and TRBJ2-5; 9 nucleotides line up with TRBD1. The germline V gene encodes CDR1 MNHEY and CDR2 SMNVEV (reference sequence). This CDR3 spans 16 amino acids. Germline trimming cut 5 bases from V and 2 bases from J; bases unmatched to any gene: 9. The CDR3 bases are TGTGCCAGCAGTCCTGGCCTCGGGACAGGGCAAGAGACCCAGTACTTC. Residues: CASSPGLGTGQETQYF.

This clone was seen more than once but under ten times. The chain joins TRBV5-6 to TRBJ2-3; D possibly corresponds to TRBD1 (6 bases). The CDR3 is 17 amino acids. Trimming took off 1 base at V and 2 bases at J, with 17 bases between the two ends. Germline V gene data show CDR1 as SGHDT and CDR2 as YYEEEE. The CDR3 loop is CASSLLDSLIPTDTQYF. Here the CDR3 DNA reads TGTGCCAGCAGCTTGCTGGACAGCCTAATCCCCACAGATACGCAGTATTTT.

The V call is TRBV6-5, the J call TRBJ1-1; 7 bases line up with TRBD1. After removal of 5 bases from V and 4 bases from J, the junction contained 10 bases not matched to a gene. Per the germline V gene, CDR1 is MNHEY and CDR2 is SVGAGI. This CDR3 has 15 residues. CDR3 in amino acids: CASSRELQGSTEAFF. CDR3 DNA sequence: TGTGCCAGCAGTAGAGAGTTACAGGGGAGCACTGAAGCTTTCTTT.

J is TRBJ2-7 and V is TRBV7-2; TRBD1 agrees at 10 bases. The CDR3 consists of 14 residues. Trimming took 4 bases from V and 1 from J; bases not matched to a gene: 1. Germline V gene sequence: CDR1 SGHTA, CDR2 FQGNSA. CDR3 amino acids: CASSSDRGSYEQYF. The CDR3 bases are TGTGCCAGCAGCTCGGACAGGGGGTCCTACGAGCAGTACTTC.

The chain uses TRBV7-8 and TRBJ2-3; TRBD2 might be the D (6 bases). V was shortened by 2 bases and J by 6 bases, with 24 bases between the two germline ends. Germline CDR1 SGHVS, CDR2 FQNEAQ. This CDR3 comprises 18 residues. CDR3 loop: CASSLLPQGTPKRDTQYF. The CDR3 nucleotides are TGTGCCAGCAGCTTACTCCCCCAAGGGACTCCCAAAAGGGATACGCAGTATTTT.

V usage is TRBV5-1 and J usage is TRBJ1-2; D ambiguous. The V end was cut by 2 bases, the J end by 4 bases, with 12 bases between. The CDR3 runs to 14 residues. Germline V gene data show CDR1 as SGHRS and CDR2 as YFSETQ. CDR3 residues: CASSFGAIGYGYTF. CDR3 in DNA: TGCGCCAGCAGCTTTGGAGCGATAGGCTATGGCTACACCTTC.

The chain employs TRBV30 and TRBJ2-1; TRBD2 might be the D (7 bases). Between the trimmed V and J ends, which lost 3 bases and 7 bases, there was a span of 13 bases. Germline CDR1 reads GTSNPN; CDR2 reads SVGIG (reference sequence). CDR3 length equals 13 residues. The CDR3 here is CAWRVGGLNEQFF. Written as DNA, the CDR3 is TGTGCCTGGAGGGTCGGGGGGCTGAATGAGCAGTTCTTC.

CDR3: CASGLLVSTGELFF. DNA of the CDR3: TGTGCCAGCGGACTACTAGTTTCCACCGGGGAGCTGTTTTTT. The J gene is TRBJ2-2, the V gene TRBV28, with D perhaps TRBD2 (6 bases). V shed 8 bases and J shed 4 bases, with 14 bases lying between them. This CDR3 is built from 14 residues. The germline CDR1 and CDR2 sequences are MDHEN and SYDVKM.

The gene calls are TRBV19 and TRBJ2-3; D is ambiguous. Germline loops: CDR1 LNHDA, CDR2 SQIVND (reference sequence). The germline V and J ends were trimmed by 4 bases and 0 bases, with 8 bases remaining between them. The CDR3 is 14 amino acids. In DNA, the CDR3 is TGTGCCAGTAGTACACGACAAAGCACAGATACGCAGTATTTT. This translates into CASSTRQSTDTQYF.

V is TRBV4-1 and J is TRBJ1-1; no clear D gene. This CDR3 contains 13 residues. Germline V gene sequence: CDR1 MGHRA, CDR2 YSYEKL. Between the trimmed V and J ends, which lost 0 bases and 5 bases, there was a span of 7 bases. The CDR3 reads CASSQEPVTEAFF. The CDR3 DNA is TGCGCCAGCAGCCAAGAGCCCGTTACTGAAGCTTTCTTT.

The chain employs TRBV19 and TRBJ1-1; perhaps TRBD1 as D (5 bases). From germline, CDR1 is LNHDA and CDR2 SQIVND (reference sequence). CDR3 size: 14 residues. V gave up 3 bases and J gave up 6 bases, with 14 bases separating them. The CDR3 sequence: CASSILAGGAEAFF. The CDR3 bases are TGTGCCAGTAGTATCCTAGCCGGGGGGGCTGAAGCTTTCTTT.

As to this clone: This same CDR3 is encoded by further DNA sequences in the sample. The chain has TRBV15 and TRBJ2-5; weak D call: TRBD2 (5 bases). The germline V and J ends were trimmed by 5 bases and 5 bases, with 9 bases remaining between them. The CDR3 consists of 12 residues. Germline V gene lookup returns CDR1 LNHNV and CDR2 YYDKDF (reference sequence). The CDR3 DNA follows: TGTGCCACCAGCCCCGGGATGGAGACCCAGTACTTC. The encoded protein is CATSPGMETQYF. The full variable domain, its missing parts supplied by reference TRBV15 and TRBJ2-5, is DAMVIQNPRYQVTQFGKPVTLSCSQTLNHNVMYWYQQKSSQAPKLLFHYYDKDFNNEADTPDNFQSRRPNTSFCFLDIRSPGLGDTAMYLCATSPGMETQYFGPGTRLLVL.

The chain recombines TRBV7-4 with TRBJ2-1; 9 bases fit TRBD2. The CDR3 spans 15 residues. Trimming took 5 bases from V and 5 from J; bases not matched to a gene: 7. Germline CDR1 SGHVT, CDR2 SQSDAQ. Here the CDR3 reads CASSPRAGGDNEQFF. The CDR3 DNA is TGTGCCAGCAGCCCCCGGGCGGGGGGGGACAATGAGCAGTTCTTC. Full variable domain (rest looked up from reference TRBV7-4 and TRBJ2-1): GAGVSQSPRYKVAKRGRDVALRCDSISGHVTLYWYRQTLGQGSEVLTYSQSDAQRDKSGRPSGRFSAERPERSVSTLKIQRTEQGDSAVYLCASSPRAGGDNEQFFGPGTRLTVL.

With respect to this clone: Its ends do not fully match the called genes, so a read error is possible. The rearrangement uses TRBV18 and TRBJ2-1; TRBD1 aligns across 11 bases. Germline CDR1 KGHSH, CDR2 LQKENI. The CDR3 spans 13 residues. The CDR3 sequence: CASSRTGGDGTVF. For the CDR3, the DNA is TGTGCCAGCTCTAGGACAGGGGGCGATGGGACAGTCTTC.

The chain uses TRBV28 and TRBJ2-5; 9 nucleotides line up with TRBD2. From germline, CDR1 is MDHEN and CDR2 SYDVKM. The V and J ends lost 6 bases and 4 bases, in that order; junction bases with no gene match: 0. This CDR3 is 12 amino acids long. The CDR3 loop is CASRTSGETQYF. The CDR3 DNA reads TGTGCCAGCAGGACTAGCGGAGAGACCCAGTACTTC. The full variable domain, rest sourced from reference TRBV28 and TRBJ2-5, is DVKVTQSSRYLVKRTGEKVFLECVQDMDHENMFWYRQDPGLGLRLIYFSYDVKMKEKGDIPEGYSVSREKKERFSLILESASTNQTSMYLCASRTSGETQYFGPGTRLLVL.

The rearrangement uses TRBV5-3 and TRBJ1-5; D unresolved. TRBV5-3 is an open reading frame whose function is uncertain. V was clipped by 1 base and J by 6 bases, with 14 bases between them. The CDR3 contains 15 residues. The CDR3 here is CARSLRPWPAQPQHF. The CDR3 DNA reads TGTGCCAGAAGCTTGCGACCCTGGCCCGCTCAGCCCCAGCATTTT.

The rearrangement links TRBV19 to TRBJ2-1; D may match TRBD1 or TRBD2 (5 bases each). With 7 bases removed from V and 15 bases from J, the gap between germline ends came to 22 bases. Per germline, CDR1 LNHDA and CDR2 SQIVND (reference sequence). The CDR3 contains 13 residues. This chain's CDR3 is CASTNPGTPRAFF. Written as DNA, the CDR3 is TGTGCCAGTACAAATCCCGGGACCCCCAGGGCGTTCTTC.

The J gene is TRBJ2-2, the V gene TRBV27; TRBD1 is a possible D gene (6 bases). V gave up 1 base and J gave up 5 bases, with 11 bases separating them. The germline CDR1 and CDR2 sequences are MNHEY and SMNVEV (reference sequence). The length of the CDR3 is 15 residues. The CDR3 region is CASSLLGALTGELFF. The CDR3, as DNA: TGTGCCAGCAGTTTATTGGGGGCGTTAACCGGGGAGCTGTTTTTT.

CDR3 in DNA: TGCGCCAGCAGCTTGCGGGACAACTCCCTCTCGATGAACACTGAAGCTTTCTTT. The encoded protein is CASSLRDNSLSMNTEAFF. The V call is TRBV5-1, the J call TRBJ1-1, with D possibly TRBD1 on 6 matching bases. The CDR3 has 18 residues. Germline assignment: CDR1 SGHRS and CDR2 YFSETQ. Trimming stripped 1 base from V and 0 bases from J, with 19 bases between.

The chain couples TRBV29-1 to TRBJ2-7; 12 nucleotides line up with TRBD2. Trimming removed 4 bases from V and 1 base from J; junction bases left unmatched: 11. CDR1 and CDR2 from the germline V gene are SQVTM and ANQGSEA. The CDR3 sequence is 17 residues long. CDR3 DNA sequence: TGCAGCGTTGGTCGGCGGAGCGGGACTAGCGGGTCCTACGAGCAGTACTTC. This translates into CSVGRRSGTSGSYEQYF.

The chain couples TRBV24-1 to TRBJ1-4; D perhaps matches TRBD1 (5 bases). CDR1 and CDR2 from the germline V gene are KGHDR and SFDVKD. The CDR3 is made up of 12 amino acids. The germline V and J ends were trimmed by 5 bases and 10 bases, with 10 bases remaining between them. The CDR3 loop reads CATSAPGGKLFF. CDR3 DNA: TGTGCCACCAGTGCCCCGGGGGGAAAACTGTTTTTT.

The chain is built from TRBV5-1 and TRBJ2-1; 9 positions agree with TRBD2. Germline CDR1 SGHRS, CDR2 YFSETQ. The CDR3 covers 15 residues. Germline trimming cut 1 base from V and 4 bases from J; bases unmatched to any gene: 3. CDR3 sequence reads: CASSLLAGAYNEQFF. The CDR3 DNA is TGCGCCAGCAGCTTGTTAGCGGGGGCTTACAATGAGCAGTTCTTC.